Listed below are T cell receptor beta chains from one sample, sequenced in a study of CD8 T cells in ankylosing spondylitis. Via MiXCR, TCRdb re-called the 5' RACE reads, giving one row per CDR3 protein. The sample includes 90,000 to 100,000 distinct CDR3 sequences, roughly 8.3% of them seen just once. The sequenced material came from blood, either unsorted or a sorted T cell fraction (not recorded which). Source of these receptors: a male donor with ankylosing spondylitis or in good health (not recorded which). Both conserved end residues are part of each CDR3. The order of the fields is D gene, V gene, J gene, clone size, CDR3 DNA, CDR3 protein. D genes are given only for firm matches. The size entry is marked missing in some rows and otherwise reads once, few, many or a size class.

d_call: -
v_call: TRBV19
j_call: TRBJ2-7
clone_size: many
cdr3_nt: TGTGCCAGTGGGGGACGGGACCGGCCCTACGAGCAGTACTTC
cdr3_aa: CASGGRDRPYEQYF

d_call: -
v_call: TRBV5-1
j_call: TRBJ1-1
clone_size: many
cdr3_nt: TGCGCCAGCAGGACCGGGGCGGGGAACACTGAAGCTTTCTTT
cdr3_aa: CASRTGAGNTEAFF

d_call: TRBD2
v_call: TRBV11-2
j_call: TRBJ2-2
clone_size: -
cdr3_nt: TGTGCCAGCAGCCATAATTCGGGACTAGCGGGGTCGCGCACCGGGGAGCTGTTTTTT
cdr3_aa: CASSHNSGLAGSRTGELFF

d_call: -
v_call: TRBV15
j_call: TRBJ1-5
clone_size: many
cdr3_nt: TGTGCCACCAGCGGATTGGGCGGACAGCTAAATCAGCCCCAGCATTTT
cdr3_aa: CATSGLGGQLNQPQHF

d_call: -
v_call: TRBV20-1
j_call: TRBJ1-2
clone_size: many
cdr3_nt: TGCAGTGCTAGAGTCGGACGGGTCCCGGGGGGCTACACCTTC
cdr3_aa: CSARVGRVPGGYTF

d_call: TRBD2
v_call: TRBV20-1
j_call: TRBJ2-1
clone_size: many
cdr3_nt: TGCAGTGCCACTGTAGCGGGGGGGGGCGATGAGCAGTTCTTC
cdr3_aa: CSATVAGGGDEQFF

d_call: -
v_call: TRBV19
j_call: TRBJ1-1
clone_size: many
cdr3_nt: TGTGCCACCCAGAGATTGGGGTCGAACACTGAAGCTTTCTTT
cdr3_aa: CATQRLGSNTEAFF

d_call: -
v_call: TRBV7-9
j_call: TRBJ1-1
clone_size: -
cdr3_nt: TGTGCCAGCAGCGCCTCTTGGGCCATGAACACTGAAGCTTTCTTT
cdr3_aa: CASSASWAMNTEAFF

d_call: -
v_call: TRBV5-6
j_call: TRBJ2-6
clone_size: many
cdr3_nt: TGTGCCAGCAGCTTGGTTCCGGGTGTCATCTCTGGGGCCAACGTCCTGACTTTC
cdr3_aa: CASSLVPGVISGANVLTF

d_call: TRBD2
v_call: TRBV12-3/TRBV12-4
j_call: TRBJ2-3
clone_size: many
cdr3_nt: TGTGCCAGCAGTCGGACTAGCGGGGGGGTAACAGATACGCAGTATTTT
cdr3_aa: CASSRTSGGVTDTQYF

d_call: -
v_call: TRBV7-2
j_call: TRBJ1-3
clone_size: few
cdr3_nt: TGTGCCAGCAGCTTAGCGCCGGGGGCGTCTGGAAACACCATATATTTT
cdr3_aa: CASSLAPGASGNTIYF

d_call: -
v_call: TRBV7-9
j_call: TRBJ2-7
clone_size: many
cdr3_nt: TGTGCCAGCAGCCCGAACTACGAGCAGTACTTC
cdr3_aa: CASSPNYEQYF

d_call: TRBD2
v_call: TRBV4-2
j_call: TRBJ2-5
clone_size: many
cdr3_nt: TGTGCCAGCAGCCCCCAGCGGGGGACCCAGTACTTC
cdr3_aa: CASSPQRGTQYF

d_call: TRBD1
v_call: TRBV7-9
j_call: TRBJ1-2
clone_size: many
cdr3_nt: TGTGCCAGCAGCTTAGATGGGGACAGGGGAAACTATGGCTACACCTTC
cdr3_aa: CASSLDGDRGNYGYTF

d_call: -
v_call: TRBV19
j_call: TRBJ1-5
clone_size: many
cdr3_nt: TGTGCCAGTACTGACTTAAACTATCAGCCCCAGCATTTT
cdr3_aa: CASTDLNYQPQHF

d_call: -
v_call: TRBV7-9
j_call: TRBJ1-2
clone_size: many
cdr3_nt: TGTGCCAGCAGCTTAGTGGCAGGAGTGAACTATGGCTACACCTTC
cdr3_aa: CASSLVAGVNYGYTF

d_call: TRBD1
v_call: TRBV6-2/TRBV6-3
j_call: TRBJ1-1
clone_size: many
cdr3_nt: TGTGCCAGCAGTTACTGGGGACAGCCCATGAACACTGAAGCTTTCTTT
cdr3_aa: CASSYWGQPMNTEAFF

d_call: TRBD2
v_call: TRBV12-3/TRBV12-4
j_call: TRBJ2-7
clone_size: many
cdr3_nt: TGTGCCAGCAGTTACTCGACTAGCGGGGACCCGTTGGTCTACGAGCAGTACTTC
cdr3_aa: CASSYSTSGDPLVYEQYF

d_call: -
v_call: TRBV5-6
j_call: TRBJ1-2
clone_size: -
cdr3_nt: TGTGCCAGCACCCGTGGGGGTGGACACGGGATAGGCTATGGCTACACCTTC
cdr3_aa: CASTRGGGHGIGYGYTF

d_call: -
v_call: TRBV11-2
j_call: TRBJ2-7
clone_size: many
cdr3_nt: TGTGCCAGCAGCCGGGATAGGGCATCCTACGAGCAGTACTTC
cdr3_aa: CASSRDRASYEQYF

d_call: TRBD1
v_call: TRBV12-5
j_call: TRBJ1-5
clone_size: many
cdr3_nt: TGTGCTAGTGAAAGGGACAGGGGTTATAGCAATCAGCCCCAGCATTTT
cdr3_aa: CASERDRGYSNQPQHF

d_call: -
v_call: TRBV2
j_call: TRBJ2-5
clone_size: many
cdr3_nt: TGTGCCAGCAGTGAGACGTCAATTCAAGAGACCCAGTACTTC
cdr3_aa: CASSETSIQETQYF

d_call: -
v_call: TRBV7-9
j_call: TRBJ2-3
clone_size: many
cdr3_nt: TGTGCCAGCAGCTCGAGGGTTGGCACAGATACGCAGTATTTT
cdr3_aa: CASSSRVGTDTQYF